The 14 T cell receptor beta chains in this list originate from one sample, sequenced in a study of T-cell memory formation after mild COVID-19. In TCRdb, the 5' RACE reads were re-called with MiXCR into one record per CDR3 protein. This sample has approximately 580,000 distinct CDR3 sequences, with roughly 20% found just once. Sequencing was carried out using PBMCs or a T cell subset sorted from them (not recorded which). The origin of the receptors is an adult woman who had mild COVID-19 (a few samples of this study predate the infection). Cell type and time point are not known.

The sample holds a few counts of this clonotype. V is TRBV7-3 and J is TRBJ2-2; weak D call: TRBD1 (5 bases). From germline, CDR1 is SGHTA and CDR2 FQGTGA. V was trimmed by 4 bases and J by 1 base, leaving 22 bases between them. The CDR3 spans 19 residues. CDR3 amino acids: CASSSGRFGQGENTGELFF. In DNA, the CDR3 is TGTGCCAGCAGCTCAGGCCGATTCGGTCAGGGCGAGAACACCGGGGAGCTGTTTTTT.

The chain links TRBV7-9 to TRBJ2-2; D is undetermined. This CDR3 region has 15 residues. V was trimmed by 2 bases and J by 2 bases, leaving 9 bases between them. CDR1 is SEHNR, CDR2 FQNEAQ, per germline (reference sequence). The CDR3: CASSLWSANTGELFF. CDR3 bases: TGTGCCAGCAGCTTATGGTCCGCTAACACCGGGGAGCTGTTTTTT.

This chain links TRBV28 with TRBJ2-1; D may be TRBD2 (6 bases). The CDR3 runs 17 residues. V was trimmed by 6 bases and J by 10 bases, leaving 28 bases between them. CDR1 and CDR2 from the germline V gene are MDHEN and SYDVKM. In DNA form, the CDR3 reads TGTGCCAGCAGCCCACCCCTACGGGAGAAGTCCACGAGAGAGCAGTTCTTC. This gives the protein CASSPPLREKSTREQFF.

This clonotype showed up just a few times. The V call is TRBV30, the J call TRBJ2-7; no clear D. CDR3 length: 14 amino acids. The germline V gene encodes CDR1 GTSNPN and CDR2 SVGIG (reference sequence). Deletions cut 3 bases from V and 6 bases from J, with 18 bases between. The CDR3 bases are TGTGCCTGGAGGAGACCGGGCTCCCCCTCCGAGCAGTACTTC. Protein: CAWRRPGSPSEQYF.

This clonotype was counted a few times. The genes are TRBV5-1 and TRBJ1-1, with 9 bases matching TRBD1. J was trimmed by 1 base and V by 3 bases; bases with no gene match: 10. Germline values: CDR1 SGHRS, CDR2 YFSETQ. CDR3 length equals 17 residues. The CDR3 region has the DNA TGCGCCAGCAGCTGGATTACAGGGGGCGGTGGGAACACTGAAGCTTTCTTT. This codes for CASSWITGGGGNTEAFF.

This clonotype was seen many times. V usage is TRBV12-3 or TRBV12-4 and J usage is TRBJ1-4; 9 bases align to TRBD1. The CDR3 has 15 amino acids. V shed 4 bases, J shed 5 bases, and the junction held 5 bases outside the gene matches. CDR3: CASSYRQGGNEKLFF. CDR3 nucleotide sequence: TGTGCCAGCAGTTACCGACAGGGGGGGAATGAAAAACTGTTTTTT.

The chain recombines TRBV6-4 with TRBJ2-6; D is perhaps TRBD1 (6 bases). The germline V gene encodes CDR1 MRHNA and CDR2 SNTAGT. Trimming removed 2 bases at V and 0 bases at J, with 8 bases between. This CDR3 is built from 16 residues. CDR3: CASSDGGGSGANVLTF. The CDR3 region has the DNA TGTGCCAGCAGTGACGGGGGCGGCTCTGGGGCCAACGTCCTGACTTTC.

The CDR3 region is CAISEGPLRGPYEQYF. CDR3 sequence (DNA): TGTGCCATCAGTGAGGGTCCACTCCGGGGGCCCTACGAGCAGTACTTC. The chain recombines TRBV10-3 with TRBJ2-7; D may match TRBD1 or TRBD2 (6 bases each). Germline V gene lookup returns CDR1 ENHRY and CDR2 SYGVKD. The CDR3 covers 16 residues. The germline V and J ends were trimmed by 2 bases and 2 bases, with 16 bases remaining between them.

This clonotype showed up many times. The chain couples TRBV6-2 or TRBV6-3 to TRBJ2-7; TRBD1 matches at 11 bases. This CDR3 comprises 15 residues. After removal of 6 bases from V and 3 bases from J, the junction contained 7 bases not matched to a gene. CDR1 is MNHEY and CDR2 is SVGEGT in the germline V gene. CDR3 sequence: CASSSSGTGGYEQYF. The CDR3 bases are TGTGCCAGCAGCTCATCCGGGACAGGGGGCTACGAGCAGTACTTC.

This clonotype was detected a few times. This chain connects TRBV7-9 to TRBJ2-2; 10 bases fit TRBD2. The germline V gene has CDR1 SEHNR and CDR2 FQNEAQ (reference sequence). The V and J ends lost 5 bases and 3 bases, in that order; junction bases with no gene match: 9. This CDR3 has 17 amino acids. The CDR3 sequence is CASSPLLAGEDTGELFF. The CDR3 DNA sequence: TGTGCCAGCAGCCCCCTTCTAGCGGGAGAGGACACCGGGGAGCTGTTTTTT.

The chain joins TRBV29-1 to TRBJ2-3; the D call may be TRBD1 or TRBD2 (5 bases each). V lost 3 bases and J 3 bases, leaving 10 bases between the germline ends. This CDR3 region has 13 residues. The germline gives CDR1 SQVTM, CDR2 ANQGSEA. The CDR3 coding sequence is TGCAGCGTTGAGTTGGGGGTAACAGATACGCAGTATTTT. Translation: CSVELGVTDTQYF.

This clonotype showed up just a few times. The chain recombines TRBV6-5 with TRBJ1-2; possibly TRBD1 for D (5 bases). Germline loops: CDR1 MNHEY, CDR2 SVGAGI. Trimming stripped 4 bases from V and 2 bases from J, with 17 bases between. The CDR3 loop spans 16 amino acids. The CDR3 reads CASSSPPGLLNYGYTF. In DNA, the CDR3 is TGTGCCAGCAGTTCACCTCCGGGACTCCTGAACTATGGCTACACCTTC.

The chain uses TRBV12-3 or TRBV12-4 and TRBJ1-1; a weak D match, TRBD1 (5 bases). The CDR3 is 16 residues long. V was trimmed by 6 bases and J by 5 bases, leaving 22 bases between them. CDR3 sequence: CASSPGGFQWDTEAFF. The CDR3 DNA follows: TGTGCCAGCAGCCCTGGGGGGTTCCAATGGGATACTGAAGCTTTCTTT.

The V and J genes are TRBV20-1 and TRBJ2-7, with D possibly TRBD2 on 6 matching bases. With 3 bases removed from V and 7 bases from J, the gap between germline ends came to 16 bases. The CDR3 runs to 13 residues. From germline, CDR1 is DFQATT and CDR2 SNEGSKA (reference sequence). The CDR3 nucleotides read TGCAGTGCTAGCAGAGCGGGCGTCCCGGAGCAGTACTTC. Encoded protein: CSASRAGVPEQYF.